The 20 T cell receptor beta chains given below trace back to one sample, sequenced in a study of T-cell reconstitution after alpha-beta-depleted transplantation in children. Preparation of the TCRbeta library was carried out with unique molecular identifiers. TCRdb passed the PCR reads through MiXCR, listing each CDR3 protein once. The sample records about 980,000 distinct CDR3 sequences, less than 30% being singletons. Here the sequenced sample was PBMCs, mostly from graft donor cells, taken 360 days after TCRalphabeta/CD19-depleted stem cell transplant. These receptors were taken from a boy younger than two who had a stem cell transplant for SCID, so the T cells may come from the graft donor.

This clonotype was picked up many times. J is TRBJ2-1 and V is TRBV12-3 or TRBV12-4; D gene unclear. The CDR3 totals 10 residues. V gave up 3 bases and J gave up 10 bases, with 4 bases separating them. The DNA of the CDR3 is TGTGCCAGCAGTTTTAGGGAGCAGTTCTTC. This encodes CASSFREQFF.

V is TRBV29-1 and J is TRBJ2-7; no definite D call. The germline gives CDR1 SQVTM, CDR2 ANQGSEA. The CDR3 has 13 amino acids. V was shortened by 5 bases and J by 3 bases, with 14 bases between the two germline ends. CDR3 in amino acids: CSVFRDRGYEQYF. The CDR3 nucleotides read TGCAGCGTTTTTAGAGACCGAGGCTACGAGCAGTACTTC.

The rearrangement uses TRBV5-1 and TRBJ1-1; tentative D call: TRBD1 (5 bases). The V gene's germline CDR1 is SGHRS and CDR2 YFSETQ. V dropped 0 bases and J dropped 1 base, with 13 bases sitting between them. The length of the CDR3 is 16 residues. The chain's CDR3 is CASSLEAGLPNTEAFF. Here the CDR3 DNA reads TGCGCCAGCAGCTTGGAAGCGGGACTCCCGAACACTGAAGCTTTCTTT.

The CDR3 region is CATSSDTGGTDTQYF. CDR3 nucleotide sequence: TGTGCCACCAGCAGTGACACAGGGGGAACAGATACGCAGTATTTT. V is TRBV15 and J is TRBJ2-3; 8 bases are shared with TRBD1. With 3 bases clipped from V and 3 bases from J, the junction kept 5 bases outside the gene matches. The CDR3 covers 15 residues. Germline CDR1 reads LNHNV; CDR2 reads YYDKDF (reference sequence).

The chain employs TRBV7-9 and TRBJ2-1; 7 positions match TRBD1. After removal of 3 bases from V and 9 bases from J, the junction contained 8 bases not matched to a gene. CDR1 and CDR2 from the germline V gene are SEHNR and FQNEAQ (reference sequence). CDR3 length: 14 residues. CDR3 nucleotides: TGTGCCAGCAGCTTTAAAGGGGGCCCCGGTGAGCAGTTCTTC. This translates into CASSFKGGPGEQFF.

This clonotype was picked up a small number of times. The chain combines TRBV6-1 with TRBJ1-2; D gene uncertain. Germline V gives CDR1 MNHNS, CDR2 SASEGT. This CDR3 spans 18 amino acids. Trimming took off 6 bases at V and 2 bases at J, with 25 bases between the two ends. CDR3: CASRSNSPSVLGNYGYTF. As DNA, the CDR3 is TGTGCCAGCAGATCGAACTCCCCGTCGGTTCTTGGGAACTATGGCTACACCTTC.

This chain joins TRBV2 and TRBJ2-2; D not resolved. V was shortened by 2 bases and J by 6 bases, with 16 bases between the two germline ends. CDR1 and CDR2 (germline): SNHLY, FYNNEI. There are 16 residues in the CDR3. DNA for the CDR3: TGTGCCAGCAGTGAACTGCGCGGATGGGTCTCCGGGGAGCTGTTTTTT. This translates into CASSELRGWVSGELFF. Filled out from reference TRBV2 and TRBJ2-2, the complete variable domain reads EPEVTQTPSHQVTQMGQEVILRCVPISNHLYFYWYRQILGQKVEFLVSFYNNEISEKSEIFDDQFSVERPDGSNFTLKIRSTKLEDSAMYFCASSELRGWVSGELFFGEGSRLTVL.

This rearrangement joins TRBV5-1 to TRBJ2-3; a weak D match, TRBD1 (6 bases). CDR3 length: 16 amino acids. V lost 1 base and J lost 2, with 14 bases in between. Germline CDR1 reads SGHRS; CDR2 reads YFSETQ. CDR3 region: CASSLSQGLNTDTQYF. DNA for the CDR3: TGCGCCAGCAGCTTGAGCCAGGGGCTAAACACAGATACGCAGTATTTT.

This clonotype occurred once. The chain is built from TRBV7-3 and TRBJ1-1, with D maybe TRBD1 (6 bases). In germline, CDR1 is SGHTA, CDR2 FQGTGA. V was clipped by 9 bases and J by 4 bases, with 21 bases between them. The CDR3 extends over 15 amino acids. CDR3 sequence reads: CARGGARESGTEAFF. CDR3 DNA sequence: TGTGCCAGAGGGGGGGCTCGGGAGTCGGGCACTGAAGCTTTCTTT.

This clonotype has at least ten counts. The rearrangement joins TRBV7-8 to TRBJ1-6; D ambiguous. The V gene lost 0 bases and the J gene lost 13 bases, with 13 bases spanning the gap. Germline V gene sequence: CDR1 SGHVS, CDR2 FQNEAQ. The CDR3 has 14 residues. This CDR3 is CASSLAAGVPPLHF. The CDR3 DNA reads as TGTGCCAGCAGCTTAGCGGCTGGGGTTCCTCCCCTCCACTTT.

There are a few counts of this clonotype. The rearrangement links TRBV2 to TRBJ1-1; possibly TRBD1 for D (6 bases). The CDR3 totals 13 residues. Germline V gene sequence: CDR1 SNHLY, CDR2 FYNNEI. V was clipped by 3 bases and J by 5 bases, with 10 bases between them. CDR3 amino acids: CASSDKGGTEAFF. The DNA of the CDR3 is TGTGCCAGCAGTGACAAGGGGGGAACTGAAGCTTTCTTT.

The V and J genes are TRBV4-2 and TRBJ2-1; 8 nucleotides line up with TRBD2. After removal of 6 bases from V and 7 bases from J, the junction contained 14 bases not matched to a gene. Looked up from germline, CDR1 is LGHNA and CDR2 is YNFKEQ. This CDR3 is 16 amino acids long. CDR3 DNA: TGTGCCAGCAGGCAGTCCCTAGCGGGCGTGGATAATGAGCAGTTCTTC. This translates into CASRQSLAGVDNEQFF.

J is TRBJ2-3 and V is TRBV5-1, with 9 positions matching TRBD2. J gave up 3 bases and V 4 bases, and 9 bases lay outside the gene matches. The CDR3 has 16 residues. Germline CDR1 and CDR2: SGHRS and YFSETQ. CDR3 sequence (DNA): TGCGCCAGCAGCCCCGGTAGCGGGGGACAGACAGATACGCAGTATTTT. Translating it yields CASSPGSGGQTDTQYF.

In its sample, this clonotype was seen a few times. CDR3 bases: TGTGCCACCAGTGATCGGGACAGGGGGCGATCCGGGGAGCTGTTTTTT. Translation: CATSDRDRGRSGELFF. This rearrangement joins TRBV24-1 to TRBJ2-2; TRBD1 agrees at 12 bases. Germline trimming cut 3 bases from V and 6 bases from J; bases unmatched to any gene: 4. Looked up from germline, CDR1 is KGHDR and CDR2 is SFDVKD. This CDR3 contains 16 residues.

This clonotype has only a few counts. The chain joins TRBV6-5 to TRBJ1-6; D is unresolved. This CDR3 region has 17 residues. From germline, CDR1 is MNHEY and CDR2 SVGAGI. The V end lost 2 bases, the J end lost 5 bases, and 16 bases lay between the germline ends. The CDR3 here is CASSYKGVLGDNSPLHF. DNA of the CDR3: TGTGCCAGCAGTTACAAGGGTGTCTTGGGTGATAATTCACCCCTCCACTTT.

This clonotype was seen at least ten times. The chain uses TRBV7-6 and TRBJ2-1, with 11 bases that match TRBD2. The germline V gene has CDR1 SGHVS and CDR2 FNYEAQ. Trimming removed 0 bases from V and 3 bases from J; junction bases left unmatched: 1. There are 16 residues in the CDR3. CDR3 protein: CASSLALAGGYNEQFF. CDR3 DNA: TGTGCCAGCAGCTTAGCGCTAGCGGGGGGCTACAATGAGCAGTTCTTC.

The rearrangement links TRBV4-2 to TRBJ2-3, with 7 bases that match TRBD2. V trimming: 1 base; J trimming: 1 base; junction bases outside the gene matches: 5. Germline CDR1 reads LGHNA; CDR2 reads YNFKEQ. The CDR3 is made up of 16 amino acids. The chain's CDR3 is CASSQGLAEGTDTQYF. The CDR3 nucleotides are TGTGCCAGCAGCCAAGGACTAGCAGAAGGCACAGATACGCAGTATTTT.

The V gene is TRBV7-9, the J gene TRBJ2-7, with D unresolved. Germline loops: CDR1 SEHNR, CDR2 FQNEAQ (reference sequence). V gave up 8 bases and J gave up 2 bases, with 13 bases separating them. CDR3 length: 13 residues. CDR3 loop: CASAFMRPYEQYF. CDR3 nucleotide sequence: TGTGCCAGCGCCTTCATGCGTCCCTACGAGCAGTACTTC.

The rearrangement uses TRBV18 and TRBJ1-1; D unresolved. Germline assignment: CDR1 KGHSH and CDR2 LQKENI. With 4 bases removed from V and 0 bases from J, the gap between germline ends came to 15 bases. CDR3 length: 16 amino acids. For the CDR3, the DNA is TGTGCCAGCTCACTCGCCCATCCCCGGGTGAACACTGAAGCTTTCTTT. Translated, it gives CASSLAHPRVNTEAFF. Filled out from reference TRBV18 and TRBJ1-1, the complete variable domain reads NAGVMQNPRHLVRRRGQEARLRCSPMKGHSHVYWYRQLPEEGLKFMVYLQKENIIDESGMPKERFSAEFPKEGPSILRIQQVVRGDSAAYFCASSLAHPRVNTEAFFGQGTRLTVV.

The rearrangement joins TRBV2 to TRBJ2-5, with a tentative D call TRBD2 (7 bases). Germline loops: CDR1 SNHLY, CDR2 FYNNEI. The V gene lost 8 bases and the J gene lost 4 bases, with 20 bases spanning the gap. There are 15 residues in the CDR3. CDR3 DNA sequence: TGTGCCAGCTCCCATGGGACGGGGGGCCGAGAGACCCAGTACTTC. Translating it yields CASSHGTGGRETQYF.